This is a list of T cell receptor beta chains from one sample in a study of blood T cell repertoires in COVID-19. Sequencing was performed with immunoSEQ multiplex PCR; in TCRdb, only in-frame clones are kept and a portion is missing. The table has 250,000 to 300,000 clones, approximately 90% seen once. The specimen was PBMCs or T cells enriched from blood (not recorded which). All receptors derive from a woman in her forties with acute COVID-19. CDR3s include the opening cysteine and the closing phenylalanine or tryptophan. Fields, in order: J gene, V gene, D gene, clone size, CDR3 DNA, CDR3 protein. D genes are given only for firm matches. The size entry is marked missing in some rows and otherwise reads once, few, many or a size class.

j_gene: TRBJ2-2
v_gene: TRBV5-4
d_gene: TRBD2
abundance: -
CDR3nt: TGTGCCAGCAGCTTGGCGCGGGGGATTAACACCGGGGAGCTGTTTTTT
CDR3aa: CASSLARGINTGELFF

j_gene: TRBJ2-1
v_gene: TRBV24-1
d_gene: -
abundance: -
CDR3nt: TGTGCCACCAGTGACAGCAGGGCTATCGATGAGCAGTTCTTC
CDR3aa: CATSDSRAIDEQFF

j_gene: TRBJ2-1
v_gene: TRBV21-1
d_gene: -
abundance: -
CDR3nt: TGTGCCAGCAGCAAGTTATACTCGATACTAGCGGGAGGAACGGGTGAGCAGTTCTTC
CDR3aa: CASSKLYSILAGGTGEQFF

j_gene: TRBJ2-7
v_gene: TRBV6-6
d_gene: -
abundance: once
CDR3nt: TGTGCCAGCAGTCCCAGCGCAAGCCACGAGCAGTACTTC
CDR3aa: CASSPSASHEQYF

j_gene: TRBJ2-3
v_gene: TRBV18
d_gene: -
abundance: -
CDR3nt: TGTGCCAGCTCACAATCGAGTGACACAGATACGCAGTATTTT
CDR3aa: CASSQSSDTDTQYF

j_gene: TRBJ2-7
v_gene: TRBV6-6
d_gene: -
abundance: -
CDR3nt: TGTGCCAGCAGCTGGGAGGGGGGATCCTACGAGCAGTACTTC
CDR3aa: CASSWEGGSYEQYF

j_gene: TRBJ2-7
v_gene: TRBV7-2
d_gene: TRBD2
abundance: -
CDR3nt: TGTGCCAGCAGCGACCCGGGACTAGCGGCCTACGAGCAGTACTTC
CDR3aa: CASSDPGLAAYEQYF

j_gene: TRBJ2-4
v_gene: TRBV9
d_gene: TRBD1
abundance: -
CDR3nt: TGTGCCAGCAGCGTACAGGGACAGGAGAAGAACATTCAGTACTTC
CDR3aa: CASSVQGQEKNIQYF

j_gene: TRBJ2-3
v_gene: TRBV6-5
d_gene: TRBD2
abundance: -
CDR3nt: TGTGCCAGCAGCTACAGCGGGGGGGCCGTTGGAGATACGCAGTATTTT
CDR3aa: CASSYSGGAVGDTQYF

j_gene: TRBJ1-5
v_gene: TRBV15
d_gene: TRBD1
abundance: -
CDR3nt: TGTGCCACCAGCAGAGCGACCGGGACAGTCAATCAGCCCCAGCATTTT
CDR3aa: CATSRATGTVNQPQHF

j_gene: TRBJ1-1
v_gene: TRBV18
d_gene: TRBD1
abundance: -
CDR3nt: TGTGCCAGCTCACCGCAGTGGGGACAGGGCAATGAAGCTTTCTTT
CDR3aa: CASSPQWGQGNEAFF

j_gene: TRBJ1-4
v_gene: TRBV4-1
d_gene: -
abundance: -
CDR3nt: TGCGCCAGCAGCCAAGTCGGAGGGGCACCAACTAATGAAAAACTGTTTTTT
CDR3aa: CASSQVGGAPTNEKLFF

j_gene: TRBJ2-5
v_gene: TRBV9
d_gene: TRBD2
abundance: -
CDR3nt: TGTGCCAGCAGCGTAGTTACTAGCGGGGGAACCCAGTACTTC
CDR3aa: CASSVVTSGGTQYF

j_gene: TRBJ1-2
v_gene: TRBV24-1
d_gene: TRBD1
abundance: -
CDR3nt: TGTGCCACCAGTGACCGGGACAGGCGGGATGGCTACACCTTC
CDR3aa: CATSDRDRRDGYTF

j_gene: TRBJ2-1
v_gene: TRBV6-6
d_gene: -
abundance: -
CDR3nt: TGTGCCAGCAGTTACTCGAGGCAGGGAAGCCTTGGGGAGCAGTTCTTC
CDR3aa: CASSYSRQGSLGEQFF

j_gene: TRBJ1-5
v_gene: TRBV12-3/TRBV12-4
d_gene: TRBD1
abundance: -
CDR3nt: TGTGCCAGCAGTATACAGGGGAATCAGCCCCAGCATTTT
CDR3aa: CASSIQGNQPQHF

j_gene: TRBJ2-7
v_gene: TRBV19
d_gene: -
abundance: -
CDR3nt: TGTGCCAGTAGTATGAAGGAGGGGTCGCCCTACGAGCAGTACTTC
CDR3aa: CASSMKEGSPYEQYF

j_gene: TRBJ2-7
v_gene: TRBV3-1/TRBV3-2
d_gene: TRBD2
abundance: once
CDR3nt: TGTGCCAGCAGTAGCGGGAGGGCCTACGAGCAGTACTTC
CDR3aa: CASSSGRAYEQYF

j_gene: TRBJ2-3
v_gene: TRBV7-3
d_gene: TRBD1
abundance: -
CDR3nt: TGTGCCAGCAGCCAAGGGGGCGCGGGCACAGATACGCAGTATTTT
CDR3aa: CASSQGGAGTDTQYF

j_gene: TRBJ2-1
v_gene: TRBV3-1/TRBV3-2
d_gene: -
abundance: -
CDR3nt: TGTGCCAGCAGCCAGGACCCCCGGGAGTCGAGCTCCTACAATGAGCAGTTCTTC
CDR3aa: CASSQDPRESSSYNEQFF

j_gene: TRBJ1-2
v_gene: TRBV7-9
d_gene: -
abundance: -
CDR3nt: TGTGCCAGCAGCTTAGGGGGCCTAGGGCGGGGCTACACCTTC
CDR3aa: CASSLGGLGRGYTF

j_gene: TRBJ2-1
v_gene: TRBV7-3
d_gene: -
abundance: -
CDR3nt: TGTGCCAGCAGCCCCCCGGGGGGCGGGTACAATGAGCAGTTCTTC
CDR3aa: CASSPPGGGYNEQFF

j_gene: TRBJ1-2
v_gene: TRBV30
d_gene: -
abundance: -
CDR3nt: TGTGCCTGGAGTGTTAGGGGGTGGGATGGCTACACCTTC
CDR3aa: CAWSVRGWDGYTF

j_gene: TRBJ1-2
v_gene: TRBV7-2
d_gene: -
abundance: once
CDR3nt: TGTGCCAGCAGCTTAGTTTCAGGGGCCAACTATGGCTACACCTTC
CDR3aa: CASSLVSGANYGYTF

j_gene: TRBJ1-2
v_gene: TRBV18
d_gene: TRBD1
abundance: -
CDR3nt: TGTGCCAGCTCACCACGACAGGGGATTGATGGCTACACCTTC
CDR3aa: CASSPRQGIDGYTF

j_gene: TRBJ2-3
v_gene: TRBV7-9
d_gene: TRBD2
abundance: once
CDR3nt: TGTGCCAGCAGGTCACAGGAACGGTTAAGGACTAGCGGGGTAGATACGCAGTATTTT
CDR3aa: CASRSQERLRTSGVDTQYF

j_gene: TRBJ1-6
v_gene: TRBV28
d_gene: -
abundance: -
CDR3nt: TGTGCCAGCAGCGCAACAGGGACGAGTAATTCACCCCTCCACTTT
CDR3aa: CASSATGTSNSPLHF

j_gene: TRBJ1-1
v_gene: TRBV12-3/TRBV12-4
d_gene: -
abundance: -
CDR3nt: TGTGCCAGCAGCAGGTCAGAGAACACTGAAGCTTTCTTT
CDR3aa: CASSRSENTEAFF

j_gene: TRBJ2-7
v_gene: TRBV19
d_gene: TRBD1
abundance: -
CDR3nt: TGTGCCAGTAGTATAAAGGGACAGGCCACCTACGAGCAGTACTTC
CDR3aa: CASSIKGQATYEQYF

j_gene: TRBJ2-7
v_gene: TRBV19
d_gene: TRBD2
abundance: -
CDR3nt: TGTGCCACTTCGGGACTAGCGGAACCTTACGAGCAGTACTTC
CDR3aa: CATSGLAEPYEQYF

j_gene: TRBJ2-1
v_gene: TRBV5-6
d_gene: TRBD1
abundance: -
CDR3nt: TGTGCCAGCAGCTTGGCCGCGGGACAGGGCTTTTTTGATGAGCAGTTCTTC
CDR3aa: CASSLAAGQGFFDEQFF

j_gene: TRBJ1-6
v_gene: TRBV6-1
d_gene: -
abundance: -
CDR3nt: TGTGCCAGCAGTGAATTCGTCAGGGACTATAATTCACCCCTCCACTTT
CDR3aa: CASSEFVRDYNSPLHF

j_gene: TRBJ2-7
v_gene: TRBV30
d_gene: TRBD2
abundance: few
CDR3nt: TGTGCCTGGCCGCCTGGGACTAGCGGGAGCGGGTACGAGCAGTACTTC
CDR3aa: CAWPPGTSGSGYEQYF

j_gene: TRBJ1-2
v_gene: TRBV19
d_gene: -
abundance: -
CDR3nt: TGTGCCAGTAGCCTAATTCGAGCCGATGGCTACACCTTC
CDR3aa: CASSLIRADGYTF

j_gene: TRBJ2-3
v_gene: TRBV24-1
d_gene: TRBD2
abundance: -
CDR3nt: TGTGCCACCAGTGATCCGCGACTAGCTTACTCAGATACGCAGTATTTT
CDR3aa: CATSDPRLAYSDTQYF

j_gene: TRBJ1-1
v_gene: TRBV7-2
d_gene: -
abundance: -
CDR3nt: TGTGCCAGCAGCCCTCGGCGACAGAACACTGAAGCTTTCTTT
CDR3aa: CASSPRRQNTEAFF

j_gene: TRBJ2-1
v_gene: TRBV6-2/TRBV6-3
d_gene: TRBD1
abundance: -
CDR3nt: TGTGCCAGCAGCACCGGACAGGGGGCTAGCGGGCCGAACAATGAGCAGTTCTTC
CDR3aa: CASSTGQGASGPNNEQFF

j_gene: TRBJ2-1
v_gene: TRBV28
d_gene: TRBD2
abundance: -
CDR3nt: TGTGCCAGCAGTTTAGGTACTAGCGGGGGAGGTGAGCAGTTCTTC
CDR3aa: CASSLGTSGGGEQFF

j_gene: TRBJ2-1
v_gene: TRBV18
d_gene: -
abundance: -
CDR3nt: TGTGCCAGCTCACCCAGGGTCGGGTCAGATGAGCAGTTCTTC
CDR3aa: CASSPRVGSDEQFF

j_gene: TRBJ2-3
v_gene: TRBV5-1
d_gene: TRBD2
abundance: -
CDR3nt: TGCGCCAGCAGCCCAACTAGCGGGGGAACAGATACGCAGTATTTT
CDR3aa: CASSPTSGGTDTQYF

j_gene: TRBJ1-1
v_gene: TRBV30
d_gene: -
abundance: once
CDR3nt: TGTGCCTGGAGTGAGGGGATTGAAGCTTTCTTT
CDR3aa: CAWSEGIEAFF

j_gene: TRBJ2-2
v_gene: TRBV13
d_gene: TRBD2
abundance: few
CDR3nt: TGTGCCAGCAGCTTAGCTGCGGGAGTGTCTCCCGGGGAGCTGTTTTTT
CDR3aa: CASSLAAGVSPGELFF